This TCR beta chain was observed in a study of blood T cell repertoires in COVID-19. Across the whole study: The cDNA or gDNA used as material had been derived from T cells, B-cell-depleted T cells, or PBMCs.

Germline values: CDR1 SGHRS, CDR2 YFSETQ. This CDR3 is built from 17 residues. V lost 0 bases, J lost 8 bases, and 12 bases stayed unmatched. In the authors' workflow: Reference gene primer amplification in the assay estimated nucleated cell counts. Libraries were prepared by immunoSEQ multiplex PCR; TCRdb keeps only in-frame clonotypes and omits some of them. D and trimming were read from the DNA, whereas the V and J calls and clone size are those reported in that table. The sample lists 150,000 or so clones; 60% to 75% were seen once. The sample was peripheral blood. This TCR derives from a woman in her sixties or seventies with acute or convalescent COVID-19. The V call is TRBV5-1, the J call TRBJ2-1; 9 nucleotides line up with TRBD2. Here the CDR3 reads CASSLERLAGVPDEQFF. DNA of the CDR3: TGCGCCAGCAGCTTGGAAAGATTAGCGGGGGTACCCGATGAGCAGTTCTTC.